This is a list of T cell receptor beta chains from one sample in a study of Tregs in tolerant kidney transplant recipients. Sequenced by immunoSEQ multiplex PCR; TCRdb stores in-frame clones only, minus some. The data show tens of thousands of clones, roughly nine tenths seen once. The sequencing here drew on CD8+ T cells from blood (PBMCs), taken 24 months after the transplant. Every receptor here comes from a human patient who received a combined kidney and bone marrow transplant. Some T cells may have come from the graft donor. The CDR3 runs from the conserved cysteine through the conserved F or W.

v_gene: TRBV4-3; j_gene: TRBJ2-7; CDR3aa: CASSQSRGGETYEQYF
v_gene: TRBV30; j_gene: TRBJ1-1; CDR3aa: CAWSVTGTTEAFF
v_gene: TRBV7-8; j_gene: TRBJ2-1; CDR3aa: CASSLAYELVPNEQFF
v_gene: TRBV7-9; j_gene: TRBJ1-3; CDR3aa: CASSLDRGWRNTIYF
v_gene: TRBV19; j_gene: TRBJ2-1; CDR3aa: CASSPRGVTDNEQFF
v_gene: TRBV4-3; j_gene: TRBJ2-7; CDR3aa: CASSQDAGVYEQYF
v_gene: TRBV9; j_gene: TRBJ2-3; CDR3aa: CASKRSGESETDTQYF
v_gene: TRBV27; j_gene: TRBJ1-6; CDR3aa: CASSQGYNSPLHF
v_gene: TRBV7-6; j_gene: TRBJ2-7; CDR3aa: CASSLIGEGYEQYF
v_gene: TRBV6-5; j_gene: TRBJ1-6; CDR3aa: CASSYYAGDNSPLHF
v_gene: TRBV5-5; j_gene: TRBJ2-4; CDR3aa: CASSFPTGGDIQYF
v_gene: TRBV7-9; j_gene: TRBJ2-7; CDR3aa: CASSPRTSGREVYEQYF
v_gene: TRBV27; j_gene: TRBJ1-2; CDR3aa: CASSSGSYGYTF
v_gene: TRBV7-9; j_gene: TRBJ2-2; CDR3aa: CASSFLGEAGGELFF
v_gene: TRBV4-1; j_gene: TRBJ1-3; CDR3aa: CASSRSLQGPAGNTIYF
v_gene: TRBV7-9; j_gene: TRBJ2-5; CDR3aa: CASSSRGPGEETQYF
v_gene: TRBV2; j_gene: TRBJ1-2; CDR3aa: CASTLVTGSPGYGYTF
v_gene: TRBV7-8; j_gene: TRBJ2-7; CDR3aa: CASSFGPYEQYF
v_gene: TRBV7-6; j_gene: TRBJ1-1; CDR3aa: CASSPRQGVNTEAFF
v_gene: TRBV14; j_gene: TRBJ2-7; CDR3aa: CASSHGTGYNEQYF
v_gene: TRBV10-3; j_gene: TRBJ2-1; CDR3aa: CAISHLGSSYNEQFF
v_gene: TRBV7-9; j_gene: TRBJ2-7; CDR3aa: CASSTGGVSDEQYF
v_gene: TRBV11-3; j_gene: TRBJ2-3; CDR3aa: CASSWTELLGDTQYF
v_gene: TRBV9; j_gene: TRBJ2-1; CDR3aa: CASSVGGTGGFTYNEQFF
v_gene: TRBV7-8; j_gene: TRBJ1-1; CDR3aa: CASSLARSGALLGTEAFF
v_gene: TRBV7-9; j_gene: TRBJ2-7; CDR3aa: CASSTTPGLISHEQYF
v_gene: TRBV15; j_gene: TRBJ1-2; CDR3aa: CATSFRGTGIYGYTF
v_gene: TRBV6-1; j_gene: TRBJ2-7; CDR3aa: CATSYIAGEYYEQYF
v_gene: TRBV4-3; j_gene: TRBJ2-7; CDR3aa: CASSQDRTGGAYEQYF
v_gene: TRBV7-8; j_gene: TRBJ2-3; CDR3aa: CASSLRLGTSTDTQYF
v_gene: TRBV6-6; j_gene: TRBJ2-5; CDR3aa: CASSYSRALETQYF
v_gene: TRBV4-3; j_gene: TRBJ2-7; CDR3aa: CASSQDRGTSGRVEQYF
v_gene: TRBV14; j_gene: TRBJ2-3; CDR3aa: CASSHPRHTDTQYF
v_gene: TRBV19; j_gene: TRBJ2-1; CDR3aa: CASRYGSSDNNEQFF
v_gene: TRBV18; j_gene: TRBJ1-2; CDR3aa: CASSQGANGYTF
v_gene: TRBV30; j_gene: TRBJ2-7; CDR3aa: CAWIGKRGGGGEQYF
v_gene: TRBV27; j_gene: TRBJ2-1; CDR3aa: CASSSIDSDRGYGNEQFF